This T cell receptor beta chain was captured in a study of OX40 agonist ivuxolimab in advanced cancers. The overall study: The patients got ivuxolimab, which is an agonistic anti-OX40 (CD134) antibody. Subjects had a mean age of around 63 years, with a range of 23 to 79; around 83% were male. The study enrolled dose-escalation patients with hepatocellular carcinoma, melanoma, renal cell or head and neck cancer. Antecedent anti-PD-1, anti-PD-L1 or anti-CTLA-4 therapy was permissible, with roughly 36% having received some.

Only in-frame clones appear in the TCRdb table, and some are missing; sequencing was by immunoSEQ multiplex PCR. In the table there are approximately 90,000 clones, 70% to 90% of which are singletons. The sequence was collected from an adult with an advanced solid tumor such as melanoma, head and neck, liver or kidney cancer. Sample: CD4+ or CD8+ T cells sorted from blood, taken in a trial of the OX40 agonist ivuxolimab.

DNA of the CDR3: TGTGCCAGCTCATGGGACGGGAATTCACCCCTCCACTTT. Protein: CASSWDGNSPLHF. The chain joins TRBV18 to TRBJ1-6; the D gene is possibly TRBD1 (5 bases). CDR3 length: 13 amino acids. Looked up from germline, CDR1 is KGHSH and CDR2 is LQKENI. V gave up 5 bases and J gave up 7 bases, with 9 bases separating them.